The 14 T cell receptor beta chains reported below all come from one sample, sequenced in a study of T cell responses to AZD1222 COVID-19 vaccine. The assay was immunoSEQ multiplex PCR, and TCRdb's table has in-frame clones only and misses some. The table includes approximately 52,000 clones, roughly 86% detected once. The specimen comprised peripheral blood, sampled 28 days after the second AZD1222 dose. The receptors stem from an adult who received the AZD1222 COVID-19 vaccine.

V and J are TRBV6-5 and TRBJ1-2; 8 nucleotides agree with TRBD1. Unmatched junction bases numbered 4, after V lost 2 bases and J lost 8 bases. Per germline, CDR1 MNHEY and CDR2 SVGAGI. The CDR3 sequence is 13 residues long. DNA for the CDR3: TGTGCCAGCAGTTACCGGACAGGGAGAGGCTACACCTTC. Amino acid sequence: CASSYRTGRGYTF.

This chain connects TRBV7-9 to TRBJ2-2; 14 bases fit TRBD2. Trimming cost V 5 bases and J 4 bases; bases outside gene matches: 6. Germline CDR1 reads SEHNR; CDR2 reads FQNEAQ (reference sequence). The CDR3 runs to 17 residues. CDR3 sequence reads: CASSTGTSGRSTGELFF. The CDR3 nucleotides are TGTGCCAGCAGCACCGGGACTAGCGGGAGAAGCACCGGGGAGCTGTTTTTT. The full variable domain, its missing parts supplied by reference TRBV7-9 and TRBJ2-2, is DTGVSQNPRHKITKRGQNVTFRCDPISEHNRLYWYRQTLGQGPEFLTYFQNEAQLEKSRLLSDRFSAERPKGSFSTLEIQRTEQGDSAMYLCASSTGTSGRSTGELFFGEGSRLTVL.

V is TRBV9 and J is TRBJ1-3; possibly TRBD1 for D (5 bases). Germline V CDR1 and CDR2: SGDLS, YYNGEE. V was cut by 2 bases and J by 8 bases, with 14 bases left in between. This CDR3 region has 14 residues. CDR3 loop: CASSVALGGYTIYF. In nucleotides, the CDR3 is TGTGCCAGCAGCGTCGCTCTGGGGGGTTACACCATATATTTT. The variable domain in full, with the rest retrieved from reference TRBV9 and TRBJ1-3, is DSGVTQTPKHLITATGQRVTLRCSPRSGDLSVYWYQQSLDQGLQFLIQYYNGEERAKGNILERFSAQQFPDLHSELNLSSLELGDSALYFCASSVALGGYTIYFGEGSWLTVV.

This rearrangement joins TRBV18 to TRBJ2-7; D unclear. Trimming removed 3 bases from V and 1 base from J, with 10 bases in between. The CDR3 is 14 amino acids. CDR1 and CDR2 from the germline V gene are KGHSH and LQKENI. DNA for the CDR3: TGTGCCAGCTCACCTCCCGACTTGTCCTACGAGCAGTACTTC. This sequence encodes CASSPPDLSYEQYF.

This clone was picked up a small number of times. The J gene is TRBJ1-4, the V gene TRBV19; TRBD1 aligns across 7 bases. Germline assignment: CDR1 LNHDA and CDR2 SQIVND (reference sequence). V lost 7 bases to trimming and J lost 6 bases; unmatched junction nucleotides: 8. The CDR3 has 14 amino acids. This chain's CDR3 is CASKPQGPDEKLFF. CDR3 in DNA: TGTGCCAGTAAGCCACAGGGGCCGGATGAAAAACTGTTTTTT.

The CDR3 DNA is TGTGCCAGCAGACCAGGGGACGGGGAACTTAGTACGCAGTATTTT. Translated, it gives CASRPGDGELSTQYF. The rearrangement uses TRBV6-1 and TRBJ2-3; maybe TRBD1 (6 bases). Trimming took off 6 bases at V and 8 bases at J, with 21 bases between the two ends. The CDR3 is 15 residues long. Germline V CDR1 and CDR2: MNHNS, SASEGT.

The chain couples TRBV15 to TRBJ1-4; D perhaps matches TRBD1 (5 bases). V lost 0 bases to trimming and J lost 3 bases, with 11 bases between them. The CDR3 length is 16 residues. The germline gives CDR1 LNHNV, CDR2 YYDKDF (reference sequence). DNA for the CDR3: TGTGCCACCAGCAGAGATAGAACAGGTTCTAATGAAAAACTGTTTTTT. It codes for CATSRDRTGSNEKLFF. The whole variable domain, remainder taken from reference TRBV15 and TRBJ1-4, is DAMVIQNPRYQVTQFGKPVTLSCSQTLNHNVMYWYQQKSSQAPKLLFHYYDKDFNNEADTPDNFQSRRPNTSFCFLDIRSPGLGDTAMYLCATSRDRTGSNEKLFFGSGTQLSVL.

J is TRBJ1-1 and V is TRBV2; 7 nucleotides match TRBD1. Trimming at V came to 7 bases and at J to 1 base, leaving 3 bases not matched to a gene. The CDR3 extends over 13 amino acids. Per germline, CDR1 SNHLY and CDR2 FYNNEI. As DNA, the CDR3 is TGTGCCAGCAATTACAGGGGGAACACTGAAGCTTTCTTT. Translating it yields CASNYRGNTEAFF.

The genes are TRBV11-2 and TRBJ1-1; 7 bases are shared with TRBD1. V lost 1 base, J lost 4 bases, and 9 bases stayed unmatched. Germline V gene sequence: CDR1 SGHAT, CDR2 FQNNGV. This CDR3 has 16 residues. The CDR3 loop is CASSLGRGRGFTEAFF. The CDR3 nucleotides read TGTGCCAGCAGCTTAGGCAGGGGCAGGGGGTTCACTGAAGCTTTCTTT.

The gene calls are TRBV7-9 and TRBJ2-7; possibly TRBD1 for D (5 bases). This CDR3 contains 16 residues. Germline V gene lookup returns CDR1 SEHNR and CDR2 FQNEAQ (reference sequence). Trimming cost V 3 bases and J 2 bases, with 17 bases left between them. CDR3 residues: CASSFDGSPRAYEQYF. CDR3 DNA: TGTGCCAGCAGCTTTGATGGCAGTCCCAGGGCCTACGAGCAGTACTTC.

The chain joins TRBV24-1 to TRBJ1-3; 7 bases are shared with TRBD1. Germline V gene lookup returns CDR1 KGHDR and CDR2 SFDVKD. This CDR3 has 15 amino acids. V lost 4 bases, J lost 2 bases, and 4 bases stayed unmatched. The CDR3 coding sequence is TGTGCCACCAGTGACCCTGACAGGGCTGGAAACACCATATATTTT. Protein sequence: CATSDPDRAGNTIYF.

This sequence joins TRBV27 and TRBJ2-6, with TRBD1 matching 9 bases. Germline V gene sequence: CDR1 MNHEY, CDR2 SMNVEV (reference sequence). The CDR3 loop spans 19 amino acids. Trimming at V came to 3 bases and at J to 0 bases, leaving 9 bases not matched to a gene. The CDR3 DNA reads TGTGCCAGCAGTTTTTCCCCACAGGGGGCTACCTCTGGGGCCAACGTCCTGACTTTC. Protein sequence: CASSFSPQGATSGANVLTF.

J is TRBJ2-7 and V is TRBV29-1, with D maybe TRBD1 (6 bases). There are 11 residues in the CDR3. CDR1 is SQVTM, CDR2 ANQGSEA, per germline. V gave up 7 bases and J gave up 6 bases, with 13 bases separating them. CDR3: CSARQVSEQYF. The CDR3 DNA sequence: TGCAGCGCAAGACAGGTATCCGAGCAGTACTTC.

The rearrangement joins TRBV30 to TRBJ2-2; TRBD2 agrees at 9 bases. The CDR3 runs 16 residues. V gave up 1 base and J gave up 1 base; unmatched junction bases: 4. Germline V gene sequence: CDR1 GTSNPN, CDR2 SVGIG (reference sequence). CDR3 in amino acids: CAWSAAGGRNTGELFF. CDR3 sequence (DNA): TGTGCCTGGAGTGCCGCGGGAGGGCGGAACACCGGGGAGCTGTTTTTT.